The T cell receptor beta chain under discussion was sequenced for a study of cytomegalovirus exposure and HLA in healthy donors. Trimming left V 4 bases short and J 4 bases short, with 17 bases between. The length of the CDR3 is 15 residues. The germline CDR1 and CDR2 sequences are SGHAT and FQNNGV. Comments on this clone: The target antigen is unknown.

Vbeta (60) and Jbeta (13) primers were used in the PCR. Using immunoSEQ multiplex PCR, the repertoire was profiled, and TCRdb retains in-frame clones only, with some absent. Found here are roughly 120,000 clones; the top ten clones hold approximately 2.6%. Overall study results and limits: In a later analysis, TCR beta V- and J-gene trimming showed a link to a missense DCLRE1C variant. As immune exposure information, only CMV serostatus was available. Common viral pathogens seemed, in a later analysis, to connect with several of the most significant clusters.

Sample: PBMCs. The chain couples TRBV11-2 to TRBJ2-7, with D possibly TRBD1 on 6 matching bases. The sequence derives from a young man in good health and CMV-seronegative. CDR3: CASSSNTRGSYEQYF. The DNA of the CDR3 is TGTGCCAGCAGCTCAAATACGAGGGGGTCTTACGAGCAGTACTTC. The full variable domain, its missing parts supplied by reference TRBV11-2 and TRBJ2-7, is EAGVAQSPRYKIIEKRQSVAFWCNPISGHATLYWYQQILGQGPKLLIQFQNNGVVDDSQLPKDRFSAERLKGVDSTLKIQPAKLEDSAVYLCASSSNTRGSYEQYFGPGTRLTVT.